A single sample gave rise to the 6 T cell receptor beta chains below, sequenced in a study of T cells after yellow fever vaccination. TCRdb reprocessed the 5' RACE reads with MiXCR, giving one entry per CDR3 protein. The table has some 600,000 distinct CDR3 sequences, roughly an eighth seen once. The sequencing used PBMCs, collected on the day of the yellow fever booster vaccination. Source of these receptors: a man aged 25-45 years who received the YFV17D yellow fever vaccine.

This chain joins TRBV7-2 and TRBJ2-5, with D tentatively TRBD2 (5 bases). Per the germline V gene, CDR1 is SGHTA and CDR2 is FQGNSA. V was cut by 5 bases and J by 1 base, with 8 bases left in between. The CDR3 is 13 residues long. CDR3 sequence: CASSRGVQETQYF. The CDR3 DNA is TGTGCCAGCAGCCGGGGAGTCCAAGAGACCCAGTACTTC.

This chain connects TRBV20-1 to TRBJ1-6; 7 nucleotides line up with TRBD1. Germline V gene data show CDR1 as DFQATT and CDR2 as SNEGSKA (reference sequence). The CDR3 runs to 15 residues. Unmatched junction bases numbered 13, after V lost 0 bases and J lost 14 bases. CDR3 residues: CSARDLDRLEAALHF. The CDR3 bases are TGCAGTGCTAGAGACCTGGACAGGTTAGAAGCGGCCCTCCACTTT.

The CDR3 DNA is TGTGCCAGCAGCGCCCGACACCACCTCGACACTGAAGCTTTCTTT. Amino acid sequence: CASSARHHLDTEAFF. The chain joins TRBV7-8 to TRBJ1-1; D is undetermined. CDR3 size: 15 residues. Germline loops: CDR1 SGHVS, CDR2 FQNEAQ. The ends were cut back, 5 bases at V and 3 bases at J, with 16 bases in the middle.

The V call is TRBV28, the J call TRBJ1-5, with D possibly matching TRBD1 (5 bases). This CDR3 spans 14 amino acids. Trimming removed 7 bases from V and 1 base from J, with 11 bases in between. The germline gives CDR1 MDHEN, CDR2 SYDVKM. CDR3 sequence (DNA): TGTGCCAGCATAGGGGTCATGAGCAATCAGCCCCAGCATTTT. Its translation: CASIGVMSNQPQHF.

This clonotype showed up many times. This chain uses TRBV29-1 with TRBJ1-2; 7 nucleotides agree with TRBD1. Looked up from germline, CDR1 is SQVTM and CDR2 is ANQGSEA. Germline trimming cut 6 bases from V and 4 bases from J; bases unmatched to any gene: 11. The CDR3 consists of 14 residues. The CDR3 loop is CSVQTQTGTYGYTF. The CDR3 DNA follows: TGCAGCGTCCAAACGCAGACAGGGACCTATGGCTACACCTTC.

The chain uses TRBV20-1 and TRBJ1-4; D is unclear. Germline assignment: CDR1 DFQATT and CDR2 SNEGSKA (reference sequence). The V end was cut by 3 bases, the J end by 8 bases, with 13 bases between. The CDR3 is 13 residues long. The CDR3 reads CSASSQRKEKLFF. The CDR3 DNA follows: TGCAGTGCTAGTAGCCAGAGGAAGGAAAAACTGTTTTTT.